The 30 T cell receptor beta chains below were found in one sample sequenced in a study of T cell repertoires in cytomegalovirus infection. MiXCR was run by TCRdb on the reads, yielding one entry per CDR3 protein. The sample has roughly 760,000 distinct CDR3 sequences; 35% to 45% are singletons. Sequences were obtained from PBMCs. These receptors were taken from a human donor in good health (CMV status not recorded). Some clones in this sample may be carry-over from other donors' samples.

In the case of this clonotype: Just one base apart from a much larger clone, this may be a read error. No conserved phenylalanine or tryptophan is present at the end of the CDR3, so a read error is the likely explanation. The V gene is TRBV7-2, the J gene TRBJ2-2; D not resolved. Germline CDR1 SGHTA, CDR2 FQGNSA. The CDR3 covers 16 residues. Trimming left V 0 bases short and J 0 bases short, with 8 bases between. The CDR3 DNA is TGTGCCAGCAGCTTAGCCAGGCTCGCGAACACCGGGGAGCTGTTTTTA. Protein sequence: CASSLARLANTGELFL.

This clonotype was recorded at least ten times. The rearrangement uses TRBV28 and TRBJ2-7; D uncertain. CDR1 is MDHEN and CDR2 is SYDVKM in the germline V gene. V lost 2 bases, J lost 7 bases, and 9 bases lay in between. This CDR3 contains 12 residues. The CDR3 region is CASSLGYGEQYF. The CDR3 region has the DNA TGTGCCAGCAGTTTAGGTTACGGGGAGCAGTACTTC.

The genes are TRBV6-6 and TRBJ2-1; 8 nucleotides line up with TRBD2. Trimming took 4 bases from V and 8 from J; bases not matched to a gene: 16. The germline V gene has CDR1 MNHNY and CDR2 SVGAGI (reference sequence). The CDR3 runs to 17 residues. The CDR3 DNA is TGTGCCAGCAGTTTCGTCCCAGCGGGAGAGGGAATCGATGAGCAGTTCTTC. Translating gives CASSFVPAGEGIDEQFF.

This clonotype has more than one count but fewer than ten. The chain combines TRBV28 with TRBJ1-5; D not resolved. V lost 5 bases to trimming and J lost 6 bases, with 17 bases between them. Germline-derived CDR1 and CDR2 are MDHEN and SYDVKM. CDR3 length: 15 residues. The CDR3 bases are TGTGCCAGCAGTCTCCCGGGCCCAGGAGGTCAGCCCCAGCATTTT. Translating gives CASSLPGPGGQPQHF.

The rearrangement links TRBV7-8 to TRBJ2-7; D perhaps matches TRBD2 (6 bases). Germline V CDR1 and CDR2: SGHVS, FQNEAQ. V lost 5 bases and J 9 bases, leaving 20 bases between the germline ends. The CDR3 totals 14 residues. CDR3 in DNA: TGTGCCAGCAGCCGACGGGACGCCTGGGACTCGCAGTACTTC. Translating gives CASSRRDAWDSQYF.

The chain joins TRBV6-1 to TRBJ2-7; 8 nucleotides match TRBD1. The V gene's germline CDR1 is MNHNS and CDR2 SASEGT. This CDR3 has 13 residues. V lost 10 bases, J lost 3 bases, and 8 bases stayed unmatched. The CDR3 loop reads CATIAGGRYEQYF. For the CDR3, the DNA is TGTGCCACAATTGCAGGGGGCCGCTACGAGCAGTACTTC.

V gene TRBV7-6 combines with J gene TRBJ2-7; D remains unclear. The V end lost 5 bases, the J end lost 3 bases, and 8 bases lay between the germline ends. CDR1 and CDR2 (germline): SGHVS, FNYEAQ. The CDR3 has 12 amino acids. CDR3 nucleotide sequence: TGTGCCAGCAGCAACGTCGGCTACGAGCAGTACTTC. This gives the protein CASSNVGYEQYF.

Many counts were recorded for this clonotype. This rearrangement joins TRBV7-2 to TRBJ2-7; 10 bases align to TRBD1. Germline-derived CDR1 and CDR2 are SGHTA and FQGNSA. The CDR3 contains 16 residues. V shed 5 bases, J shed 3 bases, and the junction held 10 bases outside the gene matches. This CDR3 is CASSARPGQGIYEQYF. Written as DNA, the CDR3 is TGTGCCAGCAGCGCCCGGCCGGGACAGGGGATCTACGAGCAGTACTTC.

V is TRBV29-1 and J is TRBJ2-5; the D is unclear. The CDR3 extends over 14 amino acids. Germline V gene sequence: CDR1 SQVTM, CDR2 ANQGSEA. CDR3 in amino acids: CGATRGNLRETQYF. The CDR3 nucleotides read TGCGGCGCTACCCGTGGGAATTTGAGAGAGACCCAGTACTTC.

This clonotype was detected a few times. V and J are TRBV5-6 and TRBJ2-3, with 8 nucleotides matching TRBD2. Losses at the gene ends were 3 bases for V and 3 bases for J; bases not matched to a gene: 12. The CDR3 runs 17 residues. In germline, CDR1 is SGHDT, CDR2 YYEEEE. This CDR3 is CASSWGAAGGRTDTQYF. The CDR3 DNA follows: TGTGCCAGCAGCTGGGGCGCGGCGGGGGGAAGGACAGATACGCAGTATTTT.

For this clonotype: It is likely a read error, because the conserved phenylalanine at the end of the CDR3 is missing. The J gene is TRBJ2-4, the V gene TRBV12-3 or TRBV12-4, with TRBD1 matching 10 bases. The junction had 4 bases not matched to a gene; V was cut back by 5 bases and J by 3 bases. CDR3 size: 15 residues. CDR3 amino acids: CASSLRDRGKNIQYL. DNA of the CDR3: TGTGCCAGCAGTCTACGGGACAGGGGCAAAAACATTCAGTACCTC.

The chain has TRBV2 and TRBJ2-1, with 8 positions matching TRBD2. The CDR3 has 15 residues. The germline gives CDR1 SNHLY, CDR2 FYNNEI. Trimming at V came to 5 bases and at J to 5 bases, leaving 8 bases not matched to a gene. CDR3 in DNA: TGTGCCAGCAGTACAAGGACTAGCAGCGACAATGAGCAGTTCTTC. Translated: CASSTRTSSDNEQFF.

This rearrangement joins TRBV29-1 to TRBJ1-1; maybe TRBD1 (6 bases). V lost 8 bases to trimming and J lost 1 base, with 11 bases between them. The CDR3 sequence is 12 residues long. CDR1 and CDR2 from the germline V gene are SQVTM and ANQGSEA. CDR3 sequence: CSSYRENTEAFF. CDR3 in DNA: TGCAGCTCATACAGGGAGAACACTGAAGCTTTCTTT.

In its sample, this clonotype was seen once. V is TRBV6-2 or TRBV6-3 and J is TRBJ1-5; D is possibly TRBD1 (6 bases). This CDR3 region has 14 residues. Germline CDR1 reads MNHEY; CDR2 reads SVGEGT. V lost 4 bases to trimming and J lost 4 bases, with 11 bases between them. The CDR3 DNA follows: TGTGCCAGCAGTTTCAACAGGGTGAATCAGCCCCAGCATTTT. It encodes CASSFNRVNQPQHF.

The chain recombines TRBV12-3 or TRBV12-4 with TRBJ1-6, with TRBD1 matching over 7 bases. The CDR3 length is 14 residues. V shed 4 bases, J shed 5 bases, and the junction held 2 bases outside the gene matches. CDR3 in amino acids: CASSYRGDNSPLHF. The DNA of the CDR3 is TGTGCCAGCAGTTACAGGGGAGATAATTCACCCCTCCACTTT.

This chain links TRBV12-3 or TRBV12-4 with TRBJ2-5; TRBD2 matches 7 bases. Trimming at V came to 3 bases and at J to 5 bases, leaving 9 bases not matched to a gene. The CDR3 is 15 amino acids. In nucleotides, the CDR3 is TGTGCCAGCAGTTTTCGGCGGGGGAACACGGAGACCCAGTACTTC. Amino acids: CASSFRRGNTETQYF.

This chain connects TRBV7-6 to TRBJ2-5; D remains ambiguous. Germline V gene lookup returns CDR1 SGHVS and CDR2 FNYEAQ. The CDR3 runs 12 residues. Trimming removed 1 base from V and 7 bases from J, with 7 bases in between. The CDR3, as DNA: TGTGCCAGCAGCTTAGATAAGGGGACCCAGTACTTC. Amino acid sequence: CASSLDKGTQYF.

CDR3 sequence reads: CAISGVGIQTDTQYF. CDR3 nucleotide sequence: TGTGCCATCAGTGGGGTAGGGATTCAAACAGATACGCAGTATTTT. The chain links TRBV10-3 to TRBJ2-3; D is undetermined. Germline V gives CDR1 ENHRY, CDR2 SYGVKD. The V gene lost 4 bases and the J gene lost 3 bases, with 14 bases spanning the gap. The CDR3 is made up of 15 amino acids.

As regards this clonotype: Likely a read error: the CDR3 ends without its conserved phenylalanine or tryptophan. CDR3 protein: CASSAELAGKQFL. CDR3 in DNA: TGTGCCAGCAGTGCAGAGCTAGCGGGGAAGCAGTTCTTA. The rearrangement uses TRBV6-4 and TRBJ2-1; 9 nucleotides match TRBD2. V was clipped by 4 bases and J by 11 bases; unmatched bases: 6. The CDR3 totals 13 residues. In germline, CDR1 is MRHNA, CDR2 SNTAGT.

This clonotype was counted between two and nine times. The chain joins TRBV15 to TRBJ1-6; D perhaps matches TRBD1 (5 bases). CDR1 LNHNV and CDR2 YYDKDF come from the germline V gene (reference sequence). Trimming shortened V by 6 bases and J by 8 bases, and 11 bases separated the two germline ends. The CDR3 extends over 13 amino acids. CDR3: CATRRGRDSPLHF. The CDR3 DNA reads TGTGCCACCAGGAGGGGTAGGGATTCACCCCTCCACTTT.

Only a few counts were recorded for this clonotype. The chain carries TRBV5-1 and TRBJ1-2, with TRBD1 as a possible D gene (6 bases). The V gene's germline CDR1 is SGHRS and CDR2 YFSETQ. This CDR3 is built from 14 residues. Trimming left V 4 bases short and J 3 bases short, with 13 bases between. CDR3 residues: CASSLGDTYYGYTF. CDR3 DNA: TGCGCCAGCAGCCTAGGGGACACCTACTATGGCTACACCTTC.

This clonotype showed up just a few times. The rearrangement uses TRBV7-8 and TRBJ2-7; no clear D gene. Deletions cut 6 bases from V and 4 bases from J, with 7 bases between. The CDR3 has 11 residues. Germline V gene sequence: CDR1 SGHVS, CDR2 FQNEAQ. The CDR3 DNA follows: TGTGCCAGCAGGGCCTTTTACGAGCAGTACTTC. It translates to CASRAFYEQYF.

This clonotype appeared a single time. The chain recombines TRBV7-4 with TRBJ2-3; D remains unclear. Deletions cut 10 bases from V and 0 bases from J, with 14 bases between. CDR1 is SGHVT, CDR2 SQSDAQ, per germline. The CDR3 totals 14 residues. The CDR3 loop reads CAIVDLLSTDTQYF. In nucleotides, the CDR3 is TGTGCCATAGTTGACCTCCTTAGCACAGATACGCAGTATTTT.

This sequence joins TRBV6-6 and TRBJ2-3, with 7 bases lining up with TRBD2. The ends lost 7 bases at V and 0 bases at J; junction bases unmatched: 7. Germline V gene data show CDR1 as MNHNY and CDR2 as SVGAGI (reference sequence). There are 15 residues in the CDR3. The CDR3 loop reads CASKGGSLSTDTQYF. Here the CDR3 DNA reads TGTGCCAGCAAAGGCGGGAGCCTCAGCACAGATACGCAGTATTTT.

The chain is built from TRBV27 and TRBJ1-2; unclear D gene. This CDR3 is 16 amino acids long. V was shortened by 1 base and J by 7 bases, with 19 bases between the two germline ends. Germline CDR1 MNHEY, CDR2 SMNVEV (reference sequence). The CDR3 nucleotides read TGTGCCAGCAGTTTATTTATGGCAGGCGCGGTGGGTGGCTACACCTTC. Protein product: CASSLFMAGAVGGYTF.

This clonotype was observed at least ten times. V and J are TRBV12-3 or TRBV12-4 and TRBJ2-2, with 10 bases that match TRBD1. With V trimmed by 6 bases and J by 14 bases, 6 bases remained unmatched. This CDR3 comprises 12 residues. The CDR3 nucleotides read TGTGCCAGCAGACCGGGACAGGGGAAACTGTTTTTT. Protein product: CASRPGQGKLFF.

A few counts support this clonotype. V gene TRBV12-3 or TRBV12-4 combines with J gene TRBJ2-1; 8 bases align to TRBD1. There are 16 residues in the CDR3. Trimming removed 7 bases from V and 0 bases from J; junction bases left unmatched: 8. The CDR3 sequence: CASTYPTGGSYNEQFF. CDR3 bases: TGTGCCAGCACCTACCCCACAGGGGGCTCCTACAATGAGCAGTTCTTC.

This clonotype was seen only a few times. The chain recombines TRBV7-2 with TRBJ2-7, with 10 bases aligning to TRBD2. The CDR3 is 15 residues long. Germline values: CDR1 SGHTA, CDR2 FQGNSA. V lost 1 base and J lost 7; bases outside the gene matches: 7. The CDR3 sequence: CASSLGLAGALEQYF. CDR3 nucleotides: TGTGCCAGCAGCTTAGGGCTAGCGGGAGCTCTTGAGCAGTACTTC.

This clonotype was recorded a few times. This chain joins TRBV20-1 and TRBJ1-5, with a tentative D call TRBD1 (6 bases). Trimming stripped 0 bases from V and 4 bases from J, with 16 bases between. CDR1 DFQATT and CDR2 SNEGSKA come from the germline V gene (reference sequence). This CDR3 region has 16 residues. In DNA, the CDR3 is TGCAGTGCTAGAGATTGGAGGGGGGAAACGAATCAGCCCCAGCATTTT. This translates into CSARDWRGETNQPQHF.

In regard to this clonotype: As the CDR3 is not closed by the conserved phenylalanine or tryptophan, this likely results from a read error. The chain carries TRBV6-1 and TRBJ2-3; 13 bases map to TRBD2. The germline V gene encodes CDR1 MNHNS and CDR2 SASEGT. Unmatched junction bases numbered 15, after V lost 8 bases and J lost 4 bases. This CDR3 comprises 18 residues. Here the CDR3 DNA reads TGTGCCAGCTCTAGGACTAGCGGGGGCCGAACGTCGGCAGATACGCAGTATTTA. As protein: CASSRTSGGRTSADTQYL.